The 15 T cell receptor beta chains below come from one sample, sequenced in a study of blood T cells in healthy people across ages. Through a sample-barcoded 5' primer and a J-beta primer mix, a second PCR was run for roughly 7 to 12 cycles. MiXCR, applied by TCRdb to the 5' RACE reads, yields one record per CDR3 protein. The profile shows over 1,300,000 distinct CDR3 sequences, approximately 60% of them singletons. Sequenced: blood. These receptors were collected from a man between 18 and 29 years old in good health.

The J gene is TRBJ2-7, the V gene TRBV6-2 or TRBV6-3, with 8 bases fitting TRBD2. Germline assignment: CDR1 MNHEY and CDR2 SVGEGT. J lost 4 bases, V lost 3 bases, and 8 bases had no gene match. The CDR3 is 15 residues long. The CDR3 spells CASSYNPAGVYEQYF. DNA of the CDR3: TGTGCCAGCAGTTATAATCCAGCGGGGGTATACGAGCAGTACTTC.

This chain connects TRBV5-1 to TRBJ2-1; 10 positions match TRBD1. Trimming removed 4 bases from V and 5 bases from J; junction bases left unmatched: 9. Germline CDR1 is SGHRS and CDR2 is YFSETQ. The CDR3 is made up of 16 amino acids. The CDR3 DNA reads TGCGCCAGCAGCGGATGGGGACAGGGGATAAACAATGAGCAGTTCTTC. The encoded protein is CASSGWGQGINNEQFF.

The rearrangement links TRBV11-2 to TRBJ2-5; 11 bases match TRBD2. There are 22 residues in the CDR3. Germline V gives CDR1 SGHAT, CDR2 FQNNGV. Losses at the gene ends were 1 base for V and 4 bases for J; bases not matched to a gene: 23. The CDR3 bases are TGTGCCAGCAGCTTAGGTGCCGGAATTGCCGGGACTAGCGGTAAAAAAGGAGAGACCCAGTACTTC. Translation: CASSLGAGIAGTSGKKGETQYF.

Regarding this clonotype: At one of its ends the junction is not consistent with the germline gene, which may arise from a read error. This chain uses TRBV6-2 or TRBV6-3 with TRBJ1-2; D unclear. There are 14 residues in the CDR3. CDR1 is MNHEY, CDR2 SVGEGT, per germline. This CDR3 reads CASSYSLGPYGYTF. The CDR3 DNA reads TGTGCCAGTAGTTACTCTCTTGGTCCCTATGGCTACACCTTC.

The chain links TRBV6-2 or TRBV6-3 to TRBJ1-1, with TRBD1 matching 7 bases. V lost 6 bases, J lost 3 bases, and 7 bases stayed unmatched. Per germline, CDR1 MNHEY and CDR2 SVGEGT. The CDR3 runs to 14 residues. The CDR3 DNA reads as TGTGCCAGCAGCTTGACAGGGTGGGACACTGAAGCTTTCTTT. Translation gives CASSLTGWDTEAFF.

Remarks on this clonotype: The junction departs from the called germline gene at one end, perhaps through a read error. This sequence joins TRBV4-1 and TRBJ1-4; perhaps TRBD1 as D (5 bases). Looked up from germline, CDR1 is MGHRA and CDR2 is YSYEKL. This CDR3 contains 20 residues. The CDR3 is CASSQALSRVSGLANEKLFF. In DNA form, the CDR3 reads TGCGCCAGCAGCCAAGCCTTATCCAGGGTATCCGGTTTGGCTAACGAAAAACTGTTTTTT.

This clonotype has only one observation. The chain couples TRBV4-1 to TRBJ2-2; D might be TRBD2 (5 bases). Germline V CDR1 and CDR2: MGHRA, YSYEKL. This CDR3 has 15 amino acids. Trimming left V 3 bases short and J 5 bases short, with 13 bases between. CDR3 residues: CASSHLGLKTGELFF. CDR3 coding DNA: TGCGCCAGCAGCCACCTCGGACTGAAGACCGGGGAGCTGTTTTTT.

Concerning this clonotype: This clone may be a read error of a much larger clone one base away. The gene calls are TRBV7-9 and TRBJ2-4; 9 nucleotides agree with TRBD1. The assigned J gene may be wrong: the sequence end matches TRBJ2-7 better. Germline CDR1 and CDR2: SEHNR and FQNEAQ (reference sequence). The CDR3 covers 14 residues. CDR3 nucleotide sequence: TGTGCCAGCAGCTTCCGGGACAGGGACCACGAGCAGTACTTC. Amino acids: CASSFRDRDHEQYF.

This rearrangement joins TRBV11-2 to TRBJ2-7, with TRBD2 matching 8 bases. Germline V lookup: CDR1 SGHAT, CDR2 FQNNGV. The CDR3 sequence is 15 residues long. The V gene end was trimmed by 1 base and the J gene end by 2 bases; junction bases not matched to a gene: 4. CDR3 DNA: TGTGCCAGCAGCTTAGGACCAGCGGGAGCCTACGAGCAGTACTTC. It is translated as CASSLGPAGAYEQYF.

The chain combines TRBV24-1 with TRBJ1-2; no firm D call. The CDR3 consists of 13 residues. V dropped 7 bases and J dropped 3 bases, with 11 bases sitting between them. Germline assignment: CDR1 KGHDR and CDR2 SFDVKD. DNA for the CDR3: TGTGCCACCAGCCGAGGACGGCACTATGGCTACACCTTC. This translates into CATSRGRHYGYTF.

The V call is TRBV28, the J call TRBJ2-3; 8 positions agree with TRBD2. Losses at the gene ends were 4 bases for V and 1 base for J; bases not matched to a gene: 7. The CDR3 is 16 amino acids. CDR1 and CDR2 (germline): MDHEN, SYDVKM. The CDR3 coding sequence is TGTGCCAGCAGTTGGAGCGGGGGATCCCGCACAGATACGCAGTATTTT. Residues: CASSWSGGSRTDTQYF.

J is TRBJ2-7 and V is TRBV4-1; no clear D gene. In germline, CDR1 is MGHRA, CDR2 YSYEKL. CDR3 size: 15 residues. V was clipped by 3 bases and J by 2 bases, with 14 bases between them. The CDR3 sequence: CASSHSSRRTYEQYF. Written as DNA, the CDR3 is TGCGCCAGCAGCCATAGTTCACGGAGAACCTACGAGCAGTACTTC.

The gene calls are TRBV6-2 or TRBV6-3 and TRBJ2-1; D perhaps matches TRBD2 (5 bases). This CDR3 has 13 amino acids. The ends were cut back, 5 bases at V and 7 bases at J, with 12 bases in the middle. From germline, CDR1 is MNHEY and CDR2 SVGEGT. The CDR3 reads CASSRSSSNEQFF. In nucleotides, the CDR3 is TGTGCCAGCAGTCGGTCTAGCTCTAATGAGCAGTTCTTC.

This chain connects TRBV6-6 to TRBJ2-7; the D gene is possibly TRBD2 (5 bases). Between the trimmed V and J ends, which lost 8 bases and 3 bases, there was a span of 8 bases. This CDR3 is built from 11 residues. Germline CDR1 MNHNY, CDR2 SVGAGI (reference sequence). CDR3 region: CASAGDYEQYF. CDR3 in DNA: TGTGCCAGCGCCGGGGACTACGAGCAGTACTTC.

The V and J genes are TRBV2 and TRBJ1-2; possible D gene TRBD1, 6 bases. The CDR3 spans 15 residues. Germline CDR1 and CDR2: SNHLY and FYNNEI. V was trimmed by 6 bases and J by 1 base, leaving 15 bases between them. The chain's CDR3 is CASSQREGGNYGYTF. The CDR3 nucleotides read TGTGCCAGCAGCCAAAGGGAGGGGGGTAACTATGGCTACACCTTC.